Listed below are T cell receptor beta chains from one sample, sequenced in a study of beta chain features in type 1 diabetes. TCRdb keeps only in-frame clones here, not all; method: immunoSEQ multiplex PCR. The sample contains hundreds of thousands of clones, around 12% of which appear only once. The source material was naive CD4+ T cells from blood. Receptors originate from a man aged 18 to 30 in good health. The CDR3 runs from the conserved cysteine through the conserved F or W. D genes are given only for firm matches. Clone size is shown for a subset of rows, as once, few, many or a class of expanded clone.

DNA: TGTGCCTGGAGTGAGGACAGAAACTATGGCTACACCTTC; CDR3: CAWSEDRNYGYTF; size: few; J: TRBJ1-2; D: .; V: TRBV30
DNA: TGTGCCAGCAGCTTAGTTGTGGGGGCTAGCGGTAGTGAGCAGTTCTTC; CDR3: CASSLVVGASGSEQFF; size: .; J: TRBJ2-1; D: .; V: TRBV7-2
DNA: TGTGCCTGGAGTGTAGTCCAGGGGGCAGATACGCAGTATTTT; CDR3: CAWSVVQGADTQYF; size: few; J: TRBJ2-3; D: TRBD1; V: TRBV30
DNA: TGTGCCAGCAGCGTAGCTAGCCAACTTTACAATGAGCAGTTCTTC; CDR3: CASSVASQLYNEQFF; size: .; J: TRBJ2-1; D: .; V: TRBV9
DNA: TGTGCCAGCAGCGCCGGGGGGGGGACCAACCAAGAGACCCAGTACTTC; CDR3: CASSAGGGTNQETQYF; size: .; J: TRBJ2-5; D: TRBD2; V: TRBV7-2
DNA: TGTGCCAGCAGCGTAGAGGCAGGGGTCAATCAGCCCCAGCATTTT; CDR3: CASSVEAGVNQPQHF; size: .; J: TRBJ1-5; D: .; V: TRBV9
DNA: TGTGCCAGCATCCAGGCAGGGGGCGCGGGCTATGGCTACACCTTC; CDR3: CASIQAGGAGYGYTF; size: few; J: TRBJ1-2; D: TRBD1; V: TRBV7-2
DNA: TGTGCCAGCGCCCGTCCGGGGAACTATGGCTACACCTTC; CDR3: CASARPGNYGYTF; size: few; J: TRBJ1-2; D: .; V: TRBV6-6
DNA: TGTGCCAGCAGTGTGACAGGGGTTGATTCACCCCTCCACTTT; CDR3: CASSVTGVDSPLHF; size: few; J: TRBJ1-6; D: TRBD1; V: TRBV6-6
DNA: TGTGCCTGGAGTGTCAGGGACAATCAGCCCCAGCATTTT; CDR3: CAWSVRDNQPQHF; size: few; J: TRBJ1-5; D: .; V: TRBV30
DNA: TGTGCCAGCAGCTCGGAATTGACCGGGATTACAGATACGCAGTATTTT; CDR3: CASSSELTGITDTQYF; size: few; J: TRBJ2-3; D: .; V: TRBV7-9
DNA: TGTGCCAGCAGTGAATGGGGGACAGGGGTGGAAAAACTGTTTTTT; CDR3: CASSEWGTGVEKLFF; size: .; J: TRBJ1-4; D: TRBD1; V: TRBV25-1
DNA: TGTGCCAGCAGTTTTGTGAGGGAGAAACAGTACTTC; CDR3: CASSFVREKQYF; size: .; J: TRBJ2-7; D: .; V: TRBV27
DNA: TGTGCCAGCAGGTCCCAAGCGGACAACACCGGGGAGCTGTTTTTT; CDR3: CASRSQADNTGELFF; size: .; J: TRBJ2-2; D: .; V: TRBV9
DNA: TGTGCCAGCAGCTGGACCAAGGGAGACTATGGCTACACCTTC; CDR3: CASSWTKGDYGYTF; size: few; J: TRBJ1-2; D: .; V: TRBV5-8
DNA: TGTGCCTGGAGTCAGGGGTACTATGGCTACACCTTC; CDR3: CAWSQGYYGYTF; size: few; J: TRBJ1-2; D: .; V: TRBV30
DNA: TGTGCCTGGAGTGGAAGGGCGGGGGGTTACAATGAGCAGTTCTTC; CDR3: CAWSGRAGGYNEQFF; size: few; J: TRBJ2-1; D: TRBD2; V: TRBV30
DNA: TGTGCCAGCAGCTTAGCGCGTGAGACCCAGTACTTC; CDR3: CASSLARETQYF; size: few; J: TRBJ2-5; D: .; V: TRBV7-6
DNA: TGTGCCAGCAGCTTGGGGACAGGGGAAAAAGCTTTCTTT; CDR3: CASSLGTGEKAFF; size: few; J: TRBJ1-1; D: TRBD1; V: TRBV7-6
DNA: TGTGCCAGCAGCACACTTGGCGGGGGGGACTGGGAGACCCAGTACTTC; CDR3: CASSTLGGGDWETQYF; size: few; J: TRBJ2-5; D: TRBD2; V: TRBV7-3
DNA: TGTGCCAGCAGCCCGACCGGGAGCCTCTCTGGAAACACCATATATTTT; CDR3: CASSPTGSLSGNTIYF; size: few; J: TRBJ1-3; D: .; V: TRBV5-4
DNA: TGTGCCAGCAGGGCCGGGTTAGCGGGAGGGCGAAATACGCAGTATTTT; CDR3: CASRAGLAGGRNTQYF; size: few; J: TRBJ2-3; D: TRBD2; V: TRBV25-1
DNA: TGCAGCGTTTACACCTACGAGCAGTACTTC; CDR3: CSVYTYEQYF; size: few; J: TRBJ2-7; D: .; V: TRBV29-1
DNA: TGTGCCAGCTCTCCGGTAGCGGGGTCCTACAATGAGCAGTTCTTC; CDR3: CASSPVAGSYNEQFF; size: .; J: TRBJ2-1; D: TRBD2; V: TRBV18
DNA: TGTGCCAGCAGAACCGGGACTTCCTCCTACGAGCAGTACTTC; CDR3: CASRTGTSSYEQYF; size: few; J: TRBJ2-7; D: .; V: TRBV28
DNA: TGTGCCAGCAGTTACTCGACTTCTTTGTACGAGCAGTACTTC; CDR3: CASSYSTSLYEQYF; size: .; J: TRBJ2-7; D: .; V: TRBV6-5
DNA: TGTGCCAGCAGCTTAGCGGACAGAGCTGAAGCTTTCTTT; CDR3: CASSLADRAEAFF; size: few; J: TRBJ1-1; D: .; V: TRBV7-2
DNA: TGTGCCAGCAGCCCGGGACTAGCAACCAGCACAGATACGCAGTATTTT; CDR3: CASSPGLATSTDTQYF; size: few; J: TRBJ2-3; D: TRBD2; V: TRBV5-4
DNA: TGTGCCAGCACCCCCGGGCGGGCCACCGGGGAGCTGTTTTTT; CDR3: CASTPGRATGELFF; size: few; J: TRBJ2-2; D: .; V: TRBV7-9
DNA: TGTGCCAGCTCACCCGGGACAGGGTTTGAGGGCTACACCTTC; CDR3: CASSPGTGFEGYTF; size: few; J: TRBJ1-2; D: TRBD1; V: TRBV18
DNA: TGTGCCAGTAGTCTCCGAGGGTGGCGGGAGAGCTCCTACAATGAGCAGTTCTTC; CDR3: CASSLRGWRESSYNEQFF; size: few; J: TRBJ2-1; D: TRBD2; V: TRBV19
DNA: TGCGCCAGCAGCCCTAGGACTAGCGGGAGGTCAGATACGCAGTATTTT; CDR3: CASSPRTSGRSDTQYF; size: .; J: TRBJ2-3; D: TRBD2; V: TRBV5-1
DNA: TGTGCCAGCAGCTTCGGTCGTCTTTCCTACGAGCAGTACTTC; CDR3: CASSFGRLSYEQYF; size: .; J: TRBJ2-7; D: .; V: TRBV5-6
DNA: TGCGCCAGCAGCTTGGGAGGGACAGGAACATCTACGAGCATGTACTTC; CDR3: CASSLGGTGTSTSMYF; size: few; J: TRBJ2-7; D: TRBD1; V: TRBV5-1
DNA: TGCAGCGCCCCGATGTACGGTAGCGGGAGGGGAGAGACCCAGTACTTC; CDR3: CSAPMYGSGRGETQYF; size: .; J: TRBJ2-5; D: TRBD2; V: TRBV29-1
DNA: TGTGCCATCAGTGAGACTGCGGGATGGTTGTTCTTC; CDR3: CAISETAGWLFF; size: few; J: TRBJ2-1; D: .; V: TRBV10-3
DNA: TGCGCCAGTTCGGACGGGGGGACTGGGTATACGCAGTATTTT; CDR3: CASSDGGTGYTQYF; size: .; J: TRBJ2-3; D: TRBD2; V: TRBV5-1
DNA: TGTGCCACCAGCTCCGGCGGGACCTCCTACGAGCAGTACTTC; CDR3: CATSSGGTSYEQYF; size: .; J: TRBJ2-7; D: .; V: TRBV15
DNA: TGTGCCAGCAGAGGTACCAGGGACAGGGAGAACTATGGCTACACCTTC; CDR3: CASRGTRDRENYGYTF; size: few; J: TRBJ1-2; D: TRBD1; V: TRBV9
DNA: TGTGCCAGTGAGACAGGGGGATCCTACGAGCAGTACTTC; CDR3: CASETGGSYEQYF; size: few; J: TRBJ2-7; D: TRBD1; V: TRBV28
DNA: TGTGCCAGCAGCTTAGGGTTTAGCGGGCGACAACCCTACGAGCAGTACTTC; CDR3: CASSLGFSGRQPYEQYF; size: .; J: TRBJ2-7; D: TRBD2; V: TRBV7-9
DNA: TGTGCCTGGAGTCCTGGCGGGAACACCATATATTTT; CDR3: CAWSPGGNTIYF; size: .; J: TRBJ1-3; D: .; V: TRBV30
DNA: TGTGCCAGCGGCAAGGACAGAAACACTGAAGCTTTCTTT; CDR3: CASGKDRNTEAFF; size: few; J: TRBJ1-1; D: .; V: TRBV7-2
DNA: TGTGCCAGCAGCGTAGAGCGACAGCAAGAGACCCAGTACTTC; CDR3: CASSVERQQETQYF; size: .; J: TRBJ2-5; D: .; V: TRBV9
DNA: TGTGCCAGCAGGTTGAGGGTCACCGGGGAGCTGTTTTTT; CDR3: CASRLRVTGELFF; size: few; J: TRBJ2-2; D: .; V: TRBV6-6
DNA: TGCGCCAGCAGCTTAGGCGGTGGCATTTCTGGGGCCAACGTCCTGACTTTC; CDR3: CASSLGGGISGANVLTF; size: .; J: TRBJ2-6; D: .; V: TRBV4-3
DNA: TGTGCCAGCAGCTTAAGGTTGGGAGGTAGCTCTGGGGCCAACGTCCTGACTTTC; CDR3: CASSLRLGGSSGANVLTF; size: .; J: TRBJ2-6; D: .; V: TRBV7-3
DNA: TGTGCCAGCAGCTTTAATAGGGACACTCCTGAAGCTTTCTTT; CDR3: CASSFNRDTPEAFF; size: few; J: TRBJ1-1; D: .; V: TRBV5-8
DNA: TGTGCCAGCAGTTACTCTACCAGGGTCGGGGGCTACACCTTC; CDR3: CASSYSTRVGGYTF; size: .; J: TRBJ1-2; D: .; V: TRBV6-5
DNA: TGTGCCACCTTACAGGAAAGGGGAAACACTGAAGCTTTCTTT; CDR3: CATLQERGNTEAFF; size: .; J: TRBJ1-1; D: .; V: TRBV10-3